A selection of T cell receptor beta chains follows, all from one sample in a study of control samples from healthy donors and cancer patients. Profiling relied on immunoSEQ multiplex PCR, and the TCRdb table lists in-frame clones only, not all of them. This table holds around 130,000 clones, around 92% found once. The sequencing input was PBMCs. All receptors come from a man aged 50 to 59 with head and neck cancer. The CDR3 runs from the conserved cysteine through the conserved F or W. Fields, in order: CDR3 length, clone size, V gene, J gene, D gene, CDR3 protein, CDR3 DNA. The D gene is left open where the match is weak. Expanded clones are given a class, and other clones once, few, many or no size at all.

15,-,TRBV3-1/TRBV3-2,TRBJ1-2,-,CASSLTAGSNYGYTF,TGTGCCAGCAGTCTGACCGCTGGCAGCAACTATGGCTACACCTTC
12,-,TRBV12-3/TRBV12-4,TRBJ2-1,-,CASRRMPNEQFF,TGTGCCAGCAGACGGATGCCCAATGAGCAGTTCTTC
16,once,TRBV5-4,TRBJ2-1,TRBD2,CASSQETSGFYNEQFF,TGTGCCAGCAGCCAAGAGACTAGCGGCTTTTACAATGAGCAGTTCTTC
12,-,TRBV28,TRBJ2-7,-,CASSREYGEQYF,TGTGCCAGCAGTCGGGAATATGGCGAGCAGTACTTC
15,once,TRBV9,TRBJ1-1,TRBD1,CASSPTGGANTEAFF,TGTGCCAGCAGCCCCACAGGGGGGGCGAACACTGAAGCTTTCTTT
15,once,TRBV5-1,TRBJ2-3,-,CASSLVSQNTDTQYF,TGCGCCAGCAGCTTGGTGTCACAGAACACAGATACGCAGTATTTT
10,-,TRBV2,TRBJ1-1,-,CASSVAEAFF,TGTGCCAGCAGTGTTGCTGAAGCTTTCTTT
16,-,TRBV11-2,TRBJ2-1,-,CASSRRPIGAYNEQFF,TGTGCCAGCAGCCGTAGACCGATCGGAGCCTACAATGAGCAGTTCTTC
12,-,TRBV3-1/TRBV3-2,TRBJ2-4,-,CASRDKLNIQYF,TGTGCCAGCAGAGATAAATTAAACATTCAGTACTTC
13,-,TRBV6-5,TRBJ2-7,TRBD1,CASSYGQGSEQYF,TGTGCCAGCAGTTACGGACAGGGGAGCGAGCAGTACTTC
18,-,TRBV5-1,TRBJ2-1,TRBD2,CASSLFPGGAGAYNEQFF,TGCGCCAGCAGCTTGTTCCCCGGGGGAGCGGGAGCCTACAATGAGCAGTTCTTC
16,-,TRBV4-2,TRBJ2-1,-,CASSQDLDRGYNEQFF,TGTGCCAGCAGCCAAGATCTGGATAGGGGCTACAATGAGCAGTTCTTC
14,-,TRBV5-1,TRBJ2-3,-,CASSPDGYTDTQYF,TGCGCCAGCAGCCCGGACGGCTACACAGATACGCAGTATTTT
15,-,TRBV27,TRBJ2-2,TRBD2,CASSLIAGYTGELFF,TGTGCCAGCAGTTTAATAGCGGGATACACCGGGGAGCTGTTTTTT
14,-,TRBV5-1,TRBJ2-1,TRBD1,CASGAGDRGDEQFF,TGCGCCAGCGGGGCCGGTGACAGGGGCGATGAGCAGTTCTTC
13,-,TRBV30,TRBJ1-5,TRBD1,CAWRGTGNQPQHF,TGTGCCTGGAGGGGGACAGGGAATCAGCCCCAGCATTTT
17,-,TRBV4-1,TRBJ1-5,-,CASSQEEAWGGNQPQHF,TGCGCCAGCAGCCAAGAGGAGGCATGGGGCGGCAATCAGCCCCAGCATTTT
15,-,TRBV27,TRBJ2-1,-,CASSPYPPTRNEQFF,TGTGCCAGCAGTCCCTACCCCCCTACACGCAATGAGCAGTTCTTC
15,-,TRBV27,TRBJ1-1,TRBD1,CASSSPGQRNTEAFF,TGTGCCAGCAGCTCCCCGGGACAGAGGAACACTGAAGCTTTCTTT
16,-,TRBV4-2,TRBJ1-3,TRBD1,CASSQVSGGNGNTIYF,TGTGCCAGCAGCCAAGTCTCAGGGGGAAACGGAAACACCATATATTTT
13,-,TRBV7-9,TRBJ2-5,TRBD1,CASLRTGQEIQYF,TGTGCCAGCCTAAGGACAGGTCAAGAGATCCAGTACTTC
15,-,TRBV7-9,TRBJ1-2,-,CASSLEPAGHYGYTF,TGTGCCAGCAGCTTAGAGCCTGCAGGGCACTATGGCTACACCTTC
15,-,TRBV6-4,TRBJ2-7,-,CATHPQDYLSYEQYF,TGTGCCACACACCCTCAGGATTACCTCTCCTACGAGCAGTACTTC
15,-,TRBV5-4,TRBJ2-7,-,CASSPQGLSSYEQYF,TGTGCCAGCAGCCCTCAGGGACTCAGCTCCTACGAGCAGTACTTC
14,few,TRBV27,TRBJ2-7,-,CASSYLDTAYEQYF,TGTGCCAGCAGTTACTTGGACACGGCCTACGAGCAGTACTTC
14,-,TRBV6-5,TRBJ2-3,-,CASSLRGSTDTQYF,TGTGCCAGCAGTCTGAGGGGGAGCACAGATACGCAGTATTTT
15,once,TRBV6-6,TRBJ1-6,TRBD1,CASSFTGQLNSPLHF,TGTGCCAGCAGTTTTACGGGACAGTTAAATTCACCCCTCCACTTT
15,-,TRBV5-1,TRBJ2-1,TRBD2,CASSLGAGGASEQFF,TGCGCCAGCAGCTTGGGAGCGGGAGGGGCCTCTGAGCAGTTCTTC
12,-,TRBV7-2,TRBJ2-1,TRBD2,CASITGGEEQFF,TGTGCCAGCATCACGGGGGGGGAGGAGCAGTTCTTC
15,-,TRBV7-9,TRBJ1-6,TRBD1,CASSFGQEGNSPLHF,TGTGCCAGCAGCTTCGGACAGGAGGGGAATTCACCCCTCCACTTT
14,-,TRBV5-1,TRBJ1-2,TRBD1,CASSLWGQGDGYTF,TGCGCCAGCAGCTTGTGGGGACAGGGGGATGGCTACACCTTC
17,-,TRBV9,TRBJ2-1,TRBD2,CASSSLAGGPSYNEQFF,TGTGCCAGCAGCTCACTAGCGGGAGGACCCTCCTACAATGAGCAGTTCTTC
14,few,TRBV5-5,TRBJ2-7,TRBD2,CASSQPGEGYEQYF,TGTGCCAGCAGTCAGCCGGGGGAGGGTTACGAGCAGTACTTC
15,-,TRBV10-3,TRBJ1-2,-,CAISEYGGELSGYTF,TGTGCCATCAGTGAGTATGGGGGCGAGCTAAGTGGCTACACCTTC
13,-,TRBV5-1,TRBJ1-1,-,CASSLDLGQEAFF,TGCGCCAGCAGCTTGGACCTAGGGCAAGAAGCTTTCTTT
13,-,TRBV7-9,TRBJ1-2,TRBD1,CASSPGDSYGYTF,TGTGCCAGCAGCCCGGGGGACAGCTATGGCTACACCTTC
15,-,TRBV30,TRBJ2-2,TRBD1,CASRRDRANTGELFF,TGTGCCTCGAGAAGGGACAGGGCGAACACCGGGGAGCTGTTTTTT
15,-,TRBV5-8,TRBJ1-2,-,CASSFPSQEFYGYTF,TGTGCCAGCAGCTTTCCCTCACAGGAATTCTATGGCTACACCTTC